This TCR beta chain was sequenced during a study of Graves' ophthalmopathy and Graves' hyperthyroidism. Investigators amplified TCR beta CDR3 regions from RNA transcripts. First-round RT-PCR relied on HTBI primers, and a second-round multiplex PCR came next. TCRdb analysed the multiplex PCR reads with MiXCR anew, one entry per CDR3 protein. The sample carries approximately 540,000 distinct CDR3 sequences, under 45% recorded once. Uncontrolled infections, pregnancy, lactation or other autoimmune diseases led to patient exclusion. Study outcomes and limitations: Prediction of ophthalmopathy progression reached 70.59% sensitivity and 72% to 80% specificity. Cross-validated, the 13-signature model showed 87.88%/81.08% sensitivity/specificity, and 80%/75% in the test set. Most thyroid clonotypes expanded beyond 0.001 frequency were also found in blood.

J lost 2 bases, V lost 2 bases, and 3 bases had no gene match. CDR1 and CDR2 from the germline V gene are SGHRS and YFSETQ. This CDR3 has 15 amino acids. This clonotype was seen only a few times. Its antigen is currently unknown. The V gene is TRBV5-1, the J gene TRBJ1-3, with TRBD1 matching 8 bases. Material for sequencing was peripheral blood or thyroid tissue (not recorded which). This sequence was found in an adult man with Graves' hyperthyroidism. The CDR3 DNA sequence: TGCGCCAGCAGCTTAGAGACAGGGGCTGGAAACACCATATATTTT. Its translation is CASSLETGAGNTIYF.